What follows describes a single T cell receptor (beta chain). Its antigen remains unidentified. The PCR made use of 60 Vbeta and 13 Jbeta primers. Only in-frame clones appear in the TCRdb table, and some are missing; sequencing was by immunoSEQ multiplex PCR. The data contain some 140,000 clones, 76% of them seen just once; the ten biggest clones take up about 3.1%. This sample is drawn from a study of cytomegalovirus exposure and HLA in healthy donors. Study context: About 80 million unique TCRs from HLA-typed donors were held in an early data release. Study-wide results and caveats: Data from an earlier analysis indicated that most TCR beta V segments were productive either about 87% or about 30% of the time.

The germline V gene has CDR1 SSHAT and CDR2 FNYEAQ (reference sequence). With 6 bases clipped from V and 1 base from J, the junction kept 5 bases outside the gene matches. The CDR3 is made up of 15 amino acids. Everyone who donated was a healthy bone marrow donor. The study sampled nominally healthy donors, though unrecorded immune exposures were likely. Material: PBMCs. This clonotype was obtained from a man in his forties in good health and CMV-seronegative. The chain uses TRBV7-7 and TRBJ2-5, with 10 bases lining up with TRBD2. CDR3 coding DNA: TGTGCCAGCAGTGCTAGCGGGGGTGGCCAAGAGACCCAGTACTTC. This translates into CASSASGGGQETQYF. Drawing the rest from reference TRBV7-7 and TRBJ2-5, the complete variable domain is GAGVSQSPRYKVTKRGQDVTLRCDPISSHATLYWYQQALGQGPEFLTYFNYEAQPDKSGLPSDRFSAERPEGSISTLTIQRTEQRDSAMYRCASSASGGGQETQYFGPGTRLLVL.